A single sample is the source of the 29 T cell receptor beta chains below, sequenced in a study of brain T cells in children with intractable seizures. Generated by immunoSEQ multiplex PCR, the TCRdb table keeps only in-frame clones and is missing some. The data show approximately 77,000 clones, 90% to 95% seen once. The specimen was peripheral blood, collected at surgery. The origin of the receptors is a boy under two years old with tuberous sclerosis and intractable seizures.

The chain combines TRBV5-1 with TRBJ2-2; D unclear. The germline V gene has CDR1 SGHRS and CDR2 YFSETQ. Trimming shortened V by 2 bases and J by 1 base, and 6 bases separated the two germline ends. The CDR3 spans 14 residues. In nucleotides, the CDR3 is TGCGCCAGCAGCTTCGCAGGGAACACCGGGGAGCTGTTTTTT. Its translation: CASSFAGNTGELFF.

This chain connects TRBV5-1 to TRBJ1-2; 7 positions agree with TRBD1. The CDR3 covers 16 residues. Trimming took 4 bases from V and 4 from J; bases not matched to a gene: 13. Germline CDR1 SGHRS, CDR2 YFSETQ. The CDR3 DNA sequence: TGCGCCAGCAGCCAATTAGGGACAGTTGAGGGCTATGGCTACACCTTC. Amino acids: CASSQLGTVEGYGYTF.

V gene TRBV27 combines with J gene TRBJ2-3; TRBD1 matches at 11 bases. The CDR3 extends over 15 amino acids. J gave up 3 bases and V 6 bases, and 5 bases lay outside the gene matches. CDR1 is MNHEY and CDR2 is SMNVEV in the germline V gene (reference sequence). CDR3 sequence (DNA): TGTGCCAGCAGCAGGACAGGGGGCCTTACAGATACGCAGTATTTT. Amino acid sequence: CASSRTGGLTDTQYF.

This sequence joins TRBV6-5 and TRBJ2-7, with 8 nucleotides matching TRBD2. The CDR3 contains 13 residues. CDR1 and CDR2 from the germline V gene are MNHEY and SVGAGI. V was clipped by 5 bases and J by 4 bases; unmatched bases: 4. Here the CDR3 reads CASSRGGYYEQYF. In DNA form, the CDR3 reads TGTGCCAGCAGTCGGGGGGGATATTACGAGCAGTACTTC.

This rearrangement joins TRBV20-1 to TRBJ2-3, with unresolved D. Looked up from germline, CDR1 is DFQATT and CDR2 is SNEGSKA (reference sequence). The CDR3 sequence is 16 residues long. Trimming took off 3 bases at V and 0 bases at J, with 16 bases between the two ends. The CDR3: CSASPSIESSTDTQYF. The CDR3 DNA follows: TGCAGTGCTAGTCCGAGCATCGAGTCTAGCACAGATACGCAGTATTTT.

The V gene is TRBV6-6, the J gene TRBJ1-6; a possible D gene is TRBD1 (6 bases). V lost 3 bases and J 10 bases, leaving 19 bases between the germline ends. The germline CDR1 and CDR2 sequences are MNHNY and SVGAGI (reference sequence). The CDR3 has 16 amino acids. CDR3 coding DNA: TGTGCCAGCAGTTATCTTCGGTTTACAGGGAACTCACCCCTCCACTTT. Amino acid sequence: CASSYLRFTGNSPLHF.

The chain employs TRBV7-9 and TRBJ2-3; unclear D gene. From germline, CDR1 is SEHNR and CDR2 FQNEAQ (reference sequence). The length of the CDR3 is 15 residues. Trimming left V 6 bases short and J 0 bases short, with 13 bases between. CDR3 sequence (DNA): TGTGCCAGCAGAAGAACTCAACCTAGCACAGATACGCAGTATTTT. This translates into CASRRTQPSTDTQYF.

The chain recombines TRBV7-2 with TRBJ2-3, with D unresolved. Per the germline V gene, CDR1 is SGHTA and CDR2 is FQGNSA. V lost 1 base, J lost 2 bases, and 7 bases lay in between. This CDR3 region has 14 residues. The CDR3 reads CASSLEPPTDTQYF. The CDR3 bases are TGTGCCAGCAGCTTAGAACCTCCCACAGATACGCAGTATTTT.

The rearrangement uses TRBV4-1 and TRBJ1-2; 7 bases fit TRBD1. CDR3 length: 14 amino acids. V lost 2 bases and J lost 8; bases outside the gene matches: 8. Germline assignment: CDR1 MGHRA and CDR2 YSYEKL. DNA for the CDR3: TGCGCCAGCAGCCAACCCTCGGACAGGTTGGGCTACACCTTC. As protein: CASSQPSDRLGYTF.

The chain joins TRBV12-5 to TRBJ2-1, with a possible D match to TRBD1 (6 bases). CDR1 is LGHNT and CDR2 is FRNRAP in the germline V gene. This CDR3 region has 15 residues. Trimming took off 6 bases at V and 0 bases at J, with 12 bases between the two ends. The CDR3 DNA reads TGTGCTAGTGGACCCGACAGGAGCTCCTACAATGAGCAGTTCTTC. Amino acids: CASGPDRSSYNEQFF.

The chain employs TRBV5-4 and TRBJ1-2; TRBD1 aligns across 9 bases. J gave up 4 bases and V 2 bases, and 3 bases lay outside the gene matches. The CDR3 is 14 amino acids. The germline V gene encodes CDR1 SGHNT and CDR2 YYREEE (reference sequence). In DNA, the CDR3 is TGTGCCAGCAGCTTACCGACAGGGGGCTATGGCTACACCTTC. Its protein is CASSLPTGGYGYTF. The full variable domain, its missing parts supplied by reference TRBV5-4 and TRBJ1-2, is ETGVTQSPTHLIKTRGQQVTLRCSSQSGHNTVSWYQQALGQGPQFIFQYYREEENGRGNFPPRFSGLQFPNYSSELNVNALELDDSALYLCASSLPTGGYGYTFGSGTRLTVV.

In nucleotides, the CDR3 is TGTGCCAGCAGCTATGAGGCGGTGAGCACAGATACGCAGTATTTT. This translates into CASSYEAVSTDTQYF. The rearrangement links TRBV7-3 to TRBJ2-3; no clear D gene. Germline lookup yields CDR1 SGHTA and CDR2 FQGTGA. Trimming pared 4 bases from V and 0 bases from J, leaving 11 bases between. The CDR3 length is 15 residues.

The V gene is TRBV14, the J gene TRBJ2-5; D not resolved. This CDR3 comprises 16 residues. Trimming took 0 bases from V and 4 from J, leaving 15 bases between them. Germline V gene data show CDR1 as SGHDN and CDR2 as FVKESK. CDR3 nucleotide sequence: TGTGCCAGCAGCCAAGATTTGGAAGGGATAGGAGAGACCCAGTACTTC. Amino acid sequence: CASSQDLEGIGETQYF.

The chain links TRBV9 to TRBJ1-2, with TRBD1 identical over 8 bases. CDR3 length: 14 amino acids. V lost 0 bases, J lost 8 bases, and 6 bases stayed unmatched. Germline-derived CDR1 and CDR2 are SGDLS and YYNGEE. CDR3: CASSVEDRVEGYTF. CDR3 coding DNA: TGTGCCAGCAGCGTAGAGGACAGGGTTGAGGGCTACACCTTC.

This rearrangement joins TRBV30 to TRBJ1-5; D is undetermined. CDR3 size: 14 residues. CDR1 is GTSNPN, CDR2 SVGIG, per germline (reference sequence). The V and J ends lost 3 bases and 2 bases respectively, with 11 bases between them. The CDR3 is CAWSGPWGNQPQHF. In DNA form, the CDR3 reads TGTGCCTGGAGCGGGCCTTGGGGCAATCAGCCCCAGCATTTT.

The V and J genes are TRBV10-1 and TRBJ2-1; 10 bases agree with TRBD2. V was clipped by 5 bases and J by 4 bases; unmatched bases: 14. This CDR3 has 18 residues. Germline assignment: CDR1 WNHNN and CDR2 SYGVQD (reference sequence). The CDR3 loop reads CASSRTSGGGFLYNEQFF. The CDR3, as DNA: TGCGCCAGCAGTAGGACTAGCGGAGGTGGGTTTTTATACAATGAGCAGTTCTTC.

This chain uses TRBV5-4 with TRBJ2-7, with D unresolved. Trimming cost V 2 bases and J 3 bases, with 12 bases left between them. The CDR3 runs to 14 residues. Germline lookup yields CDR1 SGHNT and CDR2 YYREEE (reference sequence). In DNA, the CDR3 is TGTGCCAGCAGCTTATCGCCGGAGATCTACGAGCAGTACTTC. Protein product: CASSLSPEIYEQYF.

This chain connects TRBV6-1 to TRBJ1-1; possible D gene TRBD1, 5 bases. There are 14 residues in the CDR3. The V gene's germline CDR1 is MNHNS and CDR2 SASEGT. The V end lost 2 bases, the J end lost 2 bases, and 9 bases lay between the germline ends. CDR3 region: CASSEWQGNTEAFF. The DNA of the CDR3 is TGTGCCAGCAGTGAATGGCAGGGTAACACTGAAGCTTTCTTT.

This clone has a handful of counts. CDR3 coding DNA: TGTGCCAGTAGTTCACGCAGGAGCATTAATGAAAAACTGTTTTTT. It codes for CASSSRRSINEKLFF. The V gene is TRBV19, the J gene TRBJ1-4; D unclear. This CDR3 has 15 residues. Germline lookup yields CDR1 LNHDA and CDR2 SQIVND (reference sequence). Trimming removed 5 bases at V and 4 bases at J, with 14 bases between. The entire variable domain, with the rest obtained from reference TRBV19 and TRBJ1-4, is as follows: DGGITQSPKYLFRKEGQNVTLSCEQNLNHDAMYWYRQDPGQGLRLIYYSQIVNDFQKGDIAEGYSVSREKKESFPLTVTSAQKNPTAFYLCASSSRRSINEKLFFGSGTQLSVL.

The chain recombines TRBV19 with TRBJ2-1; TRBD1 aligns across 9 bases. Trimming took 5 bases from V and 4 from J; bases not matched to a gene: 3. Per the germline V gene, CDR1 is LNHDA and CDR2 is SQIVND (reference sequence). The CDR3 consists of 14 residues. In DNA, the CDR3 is TGTGCCAGTAGTGGACAGGGGAGGTACAATGAGCAGTTCTTC. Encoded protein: CASSGQGRYNEQFF.

The CDR3 nucleotides read TGTGCCAGCAGTTTATCAGCCTACAGGGTCTACGAGCAGTACTTC. Translated, it gives CASSLSAYRVYEQYF. This chain connects TRBV27 to TRBJ2-7; weak D call: TRBD1 (6 bases). The V and J ends lost 0 bases and 3 bases respectively, with 12 bases between them. The CDR3 totals 15 residues. Germline loops: CDR1 MNHEY, CDR2 SMNVEV (reference sequence).

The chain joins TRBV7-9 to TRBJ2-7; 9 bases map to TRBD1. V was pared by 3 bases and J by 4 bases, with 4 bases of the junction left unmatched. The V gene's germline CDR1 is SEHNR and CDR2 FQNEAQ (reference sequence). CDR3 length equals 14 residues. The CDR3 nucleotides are TGTGCCAGCAGCTTCCAGGACAGGGGTTACGAGCAGTACTTC. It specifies CASSFQDRGYEQYF.

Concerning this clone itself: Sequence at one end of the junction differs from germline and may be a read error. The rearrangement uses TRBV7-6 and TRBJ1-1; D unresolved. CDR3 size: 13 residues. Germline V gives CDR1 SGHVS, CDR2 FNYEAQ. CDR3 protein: CASSLDTGAEAFF. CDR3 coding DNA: TGTGCCAGCAGTTTAGATACCGGTGCTGAAGCTTTCTTT.

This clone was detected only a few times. The CDR3 DNA sequence: TGTGCCAGCAGCGTAGACGGATACTCGAACACTGAAGCTTTCTTT. Its protein is CASSVDGYSNTEAFF. This chain uses TRBV9 with TRBJ1-1, with D hard to call. Germline CDR1 is SGDLS and CDR2 is YYNGEE. The CDR3 is made up of 15 amino acids. V lost 0 bases and J lost 1, with 10 bases in between.

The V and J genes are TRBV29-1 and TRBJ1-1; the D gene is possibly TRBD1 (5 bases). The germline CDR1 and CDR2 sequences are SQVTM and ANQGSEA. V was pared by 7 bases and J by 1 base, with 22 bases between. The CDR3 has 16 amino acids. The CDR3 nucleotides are TGCAGCGCATTCACAGGCTTTCTGGCACCGAACACTGAAGCTTTCTTT. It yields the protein CSAFTGFLAPNTEAFF. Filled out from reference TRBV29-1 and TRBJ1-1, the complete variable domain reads SAVISQKPSRDICQRGTSLTIQCQVDSQVTMMFWYRQQPGQSLTLIATANQGSEATYESGFVIDKFPISRPNLTFSTLTVSNMSPEDSSIYLCSAFTGFLAPNTEAFFGQGTRLTVV.

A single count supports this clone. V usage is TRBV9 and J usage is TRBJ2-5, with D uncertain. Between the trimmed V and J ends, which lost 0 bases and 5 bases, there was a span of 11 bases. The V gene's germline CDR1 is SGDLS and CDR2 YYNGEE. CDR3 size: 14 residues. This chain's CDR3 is CASSVEGRMETQYF. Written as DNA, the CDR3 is TGTGCCAGCAGCGTAGAGGGCCGAATGGAGACCCAGTACTTC.

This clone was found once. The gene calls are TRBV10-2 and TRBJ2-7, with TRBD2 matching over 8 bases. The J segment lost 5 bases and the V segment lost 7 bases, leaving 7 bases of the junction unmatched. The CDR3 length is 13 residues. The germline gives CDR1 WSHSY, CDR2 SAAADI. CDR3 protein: CASMTAGAHEQYF. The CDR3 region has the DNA TGCGCCAGCATGACAGCGGGAGCCCACGAGCAGTACTTC.

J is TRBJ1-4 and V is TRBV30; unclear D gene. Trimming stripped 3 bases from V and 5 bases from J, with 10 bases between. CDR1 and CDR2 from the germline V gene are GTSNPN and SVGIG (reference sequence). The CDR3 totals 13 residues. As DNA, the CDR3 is TGTGCCTGGAGCGGCAGACCCAATGAAAAACTGTTTTTT. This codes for CAWSGRPNEKLFF.

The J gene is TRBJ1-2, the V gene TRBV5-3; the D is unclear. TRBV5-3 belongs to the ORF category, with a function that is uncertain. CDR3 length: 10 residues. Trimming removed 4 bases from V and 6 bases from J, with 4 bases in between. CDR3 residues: CARSVDGYTF. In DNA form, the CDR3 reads TGTGCCAGAAGCGTCGATGGCTACACCTTC.